This T cell receptor beta chain was sequenced during a study of cytomegalovirus exposure and HLA in healthy donors. Nominally healthy donors provided the samples, though records likely missed some immune exposures. The PCR ran on 60 Vbeta and 13 Jbeta primers. Original methodology: In a later analysis, the count reached some 88 million unique TCR beta chains, with approximately 11 million shared. TCRdb keeps only in-frame clones here, not all; method: immunoSEQ multiplex PCR. V and J calls and clone size come straight from that table; D and trimming were deduced from the DNA. In the table there are 90,000 or so clones, 82% of which are singletons. This clone was counted only a few times. This CDR3 region has 15 residues. V lost 0 bases and J lost 7, with 13 bases in between. The germline V gene has CDR1 SGHRS and CDR2 YFSETQ.

This TCR was recovered from a man younger than 45 in good health and CMV-seropositive. The chain joins TRBV5-1 to TRBJ1-4; perhaps TRBD1 as D (6 bases). The sequenced sample consisted of PBMCs. The chain's CDR3 is CASSLEGEPFEKLFF. In DNA form, the CDR3 reads TGCGCCAGCAGCTTGGAGGGGGAACCTTTTGAAAAACTGTTTTTT.